The 20 T cell receptor beta chains reported below all come from one sample, sequenced in a study of persistence of HIV-infected CD4 T cells. Cells were stimulated with overlapping HIV-1 Gag 15-mer peptides. Memory cells lacking CD40L and CD69 with high CD45RO were sorted. What these receptors recognize is not known. This was the immunoSEQ version 4 assay in survey mode. Sequenced by immunoSEQ multiplex PCR; TCRdb stores in-frame clones only, minus some. Of some 58,000 clones listed, over 60% were seen once; the top ten hold approximately 1.7%. Sequences were derived from CD4+ T cells sorted from PBMCs after approximately 19-hour stimulation, sampled from a patient who received antiretroviral therapy. Receptors originate from an adult man with HIV who was CMV-seropositive.

J is TRBJ2-2 and V is TRBV19; 8 positions agree with TRBD1. Germline V gives CDR1 LNHDA, CDR2 SQIVND (reference sequence). V was pared by 5 bases and J by 9 bases, with 11 bases of the junction left unmatched. The CDR3 is 15 amino acids. The CDR3 nucleotides read TGTGCCAGTAGTCTCGGACAGGGATGGTTCCGGGAGCTGTTTTTT. This gives the protein CASSLGQGWFRELFF.

The rearrangement joins TRBV7-8 to TRBJ1-1; weak D call: TRBD1 (5 bases). Trimming took off 4 bases at V and 1 base at J, with 13 bases between the two ends. This CDR3 is built from 15 residues. CDR1 is SGHVS, CDR2 FQNEAQ, per germline. CDR3 DNA: TGTGCCAGCAGCTCAAGCAGGGAGCCGAACACTGAAGCTTTCTTT. Translated: CASSSSREPNTEAFF.

V is TRBV4-2 and J is TRBJ1-2, with D perhaps TRBD1 (5 bases). In germline, CDR1 is LGHNA, CDR2 YNFKEQ. Trimming left V 0 bases short and J 3 bases short, with 14 bases between. The CDR3 is made up of 16 amino acids. Written as DNA, the CDR3 is TGTGCCAGCAGCCAAGATGATTATAGAGGGGACTATGGCTACACCTTC. Its protein is CASSQDDYRGDYGYTF.

The genes are TRBV6-5 and TRBJ2-7, with D tentatively TRBD1 (5 bases). V was shortened by 0 bases and J by 3 bases, with 12 bases between the two germline ends. CDR1 is MNHEY and CDR2 is SVGAGI in the germline V gene. This CDR3 region has 15 residues. The CDR3 nucleotides are TGTGCCAGCAGTTACTCGATAAAGGGGCACTACGAGCAGTACTTC. Translation gives CASSYSIKGHYEQYF.

This clone appeared a few times. The J gene is TRBJ2-7, the V gene TRBV7-3; the D gene could be TRBD1 or TRBD2 (5 bases each). The CDR3 is 13 amino acids. V lost 2 bases, J lost 2 bases, and 7 bases lay in between. Germline V gene data show CDR1 as SGHTA and CDR2 as FQGTGA. The CDR3 bases are TGTGCCAGCAGCTTACAGGGACCCTACGAGCAGTACTTC. It codes for CASSLQGPYEQYF.

This clone was counted between two and nine times. CDR3 amino acids: CASSPRGDSYGYTF. CDR3 nucleotides: TGTGCCAGCTCACCCCGGGGGGACAGCTATGGCTACACCTTC. The rearrangement uses TRBV18 and TRBJ1-2, with 7 positions matching TRBD1. The CDR3 is 14 residues long. Trimming removed 3 bases from V and 4 bases from J; junction bases left unmatched: 5. Germline CDR1 is KGHSH and CDR2 is LQKENI. Variable domain in full (rest from reference TRBV18 and TRBJ1-2): NAGVMQNPRHLVRRRGQEARLRCSPMKGHSHVYWYRQLPEEGLKFMVYLQKENIIDESGMPKERFSAEFPKEGPSILRIQQVVRGDSAAYFCASSPRGDSYGYTFGSGTRLTVV.

The V gene is TRBV7-8, the J gene TRBJ2-7; weak D call: TRBD1 (5 bases). V was cut by 4 bases and J by 5 bases, with 15 bases left in between. Looked up from germline, CDR1 is SGHVS and CDR2 is FQNEAQ. There are 14 residues in the CDR3. CDR3 DNA sequence: TGTGCCAGCAGCTCCACCTCCGTCAGGGACGAGCAGTACTTC. Its protein product is CASSSTSVRDEQYF.

Written as DNA, the CDR3 is TGTGCCAGCAGCTCCCACTTGCTAGCGGGGGGCGGTGATGAGCAGTTCTTC. This sequence encodes CASSSHLLAGGGDEQFF. The chain combines TRBV5-4 with TRBJ2-1; 11 nucleotides agree with TRBD2. V shed 3 bases, J shed 8 bases, and the junction held 13 bases outside the gene matches. The germline V gene has CDR1 SGHNT and CDR2 YYREEE (reference sequence). The CDR3 is 17 residues long.

The chain has TRBV3-1 (or the pseudogene TRBV3-2) and TRBJ2-2, with 8 nucleotides matching TRBD2. From germline, CDR1 is LGHDT and CDR2 YNNKEL (reference sequence). The CDR3 is 17 residues long. With 8 bases clipped from V and 1 base from J, the junction kept 12 bases outside the gene matches. CDR3 sequence (DNA): TGTGCCAGCCGGATGGGGTTAGCGGGGATGAACACCGGGGAGCTGTTTTTT. This translates into CASRMGLAGMNTGELFF.

The chain recombines TRBV6-5 with TRBJ2-7; TRBD1 or TRBD2 may be the D gene (5 bases each). The V end was cut by 2 bases, the J end by 2 bases, with 10 bases between. This CDR3 is 14 amino acids long. Germline CDR1 and CDR2: MNHEY and SVGAGI. CDR3 sequence: CASSYGGKAYEQYF. CDR3 DNA sequence: TGTGCCAGCAGTTACGGGGGAAAAGCCTACGAGCAGTACTTC.

The chain uses TRBV6-1 and TRBJ1-3; no clear D gene. Deletions cut 3 bases from V and 0 bases from J, with 9 bases between. The CDR3 has 15 residues. Germline CDR1 MNHNS, CDR2 SASEGT. The DNA for the CDR3 is TGTGCCAGCAGTGATTCTGGGTACTCTGGAAACACCATATATTTT. Protein sequence: CASSDSGYSGNTIYF.

The genes are TRBV7-2 and TRBJ1-1; maybe TRBD1 (6 bases). Per germline, CDR1 SGHTA and CDR2 FQGNSA. This CDR3 is 14 amino acids long. V was shortened by 1 base and J by 10 bases, with 16 bases between the two germline ends. The CDR3 loop is CASSLDVQGLGAFF. The CDR3 DNA reads as TGTGCCAGCAGCTTAGACGTACAGGGCTTGGGAGCTTTCTTT.

This sequence joins TRBV11-2 and TRBJ2-1, with 8 positions matching TRBD2. This CDR3 comprises 15 residues. Germline V CDR1 and CDR2: SGHAT, FQNNGV. With 0 bases clipped from V and 4 bases from J, the junction kept 2 bases outside the gene matches. The chain's CDR3 is CASSLERGGYNEQFF. The CDR3, as DNA: TGTGCCAGCAGCTTAGAACGGGGGGGATACAATGAGCAGTTCTTC.

V is TRBV9 and J is TRBJ2-3; 8 bases line up with TRBD1. V was clipped by 3 bases and J by 1 base; unmatched bases: 7. Looked up from germline, CDR1 is SGDLS and CDR2 is YYNGEE. CDR3 length: 16 residues. The CDR3 region has the DNA TGTGCCAGCAGCGCACTGACAGGGGCCCGCACAGATACGCAGTATTTT. Its translation: CASSALTGARTDTQYF. The full variable domain, rest sourced from reference TRBV9 and TRBJ2-3, is DSGVTQTPKHLITATGQRVTLRCSPRSGDLSVYWYQQSLDQGLQFLIQYYNGEERAKGNILERFSAQQFPDLHSELNLSSLELGDSALYFCASSALTGARTDTQYFGPGTRLTVL.

This clone was seen a handful of times. The CDR3 sequence is CATSGSTDTQYF. DNA for the CDR3: TGTGCCACCAGCGGTTCTACAGATACGCAGTATTTT. The chain combines TRBV15 with TRBJ2-3; D remains unclear. The germline CDR1 and CDR2 sequences are LNHNV and YYDKDF (reference sequence). Between the trimmed V and J ends, which lost 5 bases and 3 bases, there was a span of 6 bases. The CDR3 has 12 residues.

This chain uses TRBV3-1 (or the pseudogene TRBV3-2) with TRBJ1-2; the D gene is possibly TRBD1 (5 bases). The CDR3 runs to 14 residues. Germline assignment: CDR1 LGHDT and CDR2 YNNKEL (reference sequence). The ends were cut back, 4 bases at V and 2 bases at J, with 11 bases in the middle. This CDR3 is CASSRPTGNYGYTF. Written as DNA, the CDR3 is TGTGCCAGCAGCCGCCCCACAGGAAACTATGGCTACACCTTC.

This clone was observed once. This chain joins TRBV29-1 and TRBJ1-1, with 8 bases lining up with TRBD1. V was clipped by 8 bases and J by 5 bases; unmatched bases: 4. Looked up from germline, CDR1 is SQVTM and CDR2 is ANQGSEA. CDR3 length: 11 amino acids. CDR3 protein: CSLRQGTEAFF. The CDR3 region has the DNA TGCAGCCTTAGACAGGGGACTGAAGCTTTCTTT. Together with reference TRBV29-1 and TRBJ1-1, the CDR3 gives the full variable domain: SAVISQKPSRDICQRGTSLTIQCQVDSQVTMMFWYRQQPGQSLTLIATANQGSEATYESGFVIDKFPISRPNLTFSTLTVSNMSPEDSSIYLCSLRQGTEAFFGQGTRLTVV.

In its sample, this clone was seen a few times. The chain employs TRBV6-2 or TRBV6-3 and TRBJ2-7, with unresolved D. V was trimmed by 4 bases and J by 1 base, leaving 11 bases between them. This CDR3 has 14 residues. Germline assignment: CDR1 MNHEY and CDR2 SVGEGT. The CDR3 loop is CASSSTYPSYEQYF. The CDR3 DNA sequence: TGTGCCAGCAGTTCGACGTACCCGTCCTACGAGCAGTACTTC.

The J gene is TRBJ2-7, the V gene TRBV5-1, with 7 bases aligning to TRBD2. Germline V gene lookup returns CDR1 SGHRS and CDR2 YFSETQ. This CDR3 is 15 amino acids long. Trimming took 7 bases from V and 4 from J; bases not matched to a gene: 14. CDR3 DNA sequence: TGCGCCAGCCGATCCTCCGGGGGGTTAGCATACGAGCAGTACTTC. It codes for CASRSSGGLAYEQYF.

This clone was detected only a few times. The V call is TRBV6-5, the J call TRBJ1-1, with D perhaps TRBD1 (5 bases). This CDR3 is 15 amino acids long. Germline loops: CDR1 MNHEY, CDR2 SVGAGI. Trimming shortened V by 0 bases and J by 1 base, and 9 bases separated the two germline ends. The DNA for the CDR3 is TGTGCCAGCAGTTACTCTGGGGGAAGGAACACTGAAGCTTTCTTT. It codes for CASSYSGGRNTEAFF.